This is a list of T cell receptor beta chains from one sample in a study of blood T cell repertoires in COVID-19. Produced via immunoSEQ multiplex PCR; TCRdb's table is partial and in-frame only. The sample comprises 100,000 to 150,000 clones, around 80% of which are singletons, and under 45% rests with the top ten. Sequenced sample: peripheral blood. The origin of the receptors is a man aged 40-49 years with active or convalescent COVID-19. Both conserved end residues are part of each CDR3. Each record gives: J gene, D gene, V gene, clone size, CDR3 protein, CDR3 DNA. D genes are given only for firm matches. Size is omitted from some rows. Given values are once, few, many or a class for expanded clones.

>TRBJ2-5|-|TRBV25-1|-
CASSDPVVGTRGTQYF
TGTGCCAGCAGTGACCCCGTGGTAGGAACCAGGGGGACCCAGTACTTC
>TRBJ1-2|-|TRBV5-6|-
CASSLSSFGYGYTF
TGTGCCAGCAGCCTATCAAGTTTTGGCTATGGCTACACCTTC
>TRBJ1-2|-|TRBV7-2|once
CASSFLGERGYTF
TGTGCCAGCAGCTTTCTGGGCGAAAGGGGCTACACCTTC
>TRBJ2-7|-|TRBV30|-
CAWNRQRPYEQYF
TGTGCCTGGAATCGACAGAGACCCTACGAGCAGTACTTC
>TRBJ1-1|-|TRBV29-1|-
CSVDDSWAPNTEAFF
TGCAGTGTTGACGACAGTTGGGCGCCGAACACTGAAGCTTTCTTT
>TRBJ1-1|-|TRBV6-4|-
CASRQEHSGTLEAFF
TGTGCCAGCAGACAGGAACATTCCGGGACACTTGAAGCTTTCTTT
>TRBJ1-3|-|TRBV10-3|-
CAISDTEGSGNTIYF
TGTGCCATCAGTGATACGGAGGGCTCTGGAAACACCATATATTTT
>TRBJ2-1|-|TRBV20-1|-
CSATNREHQFF
TGCAGTGCTACCAATAGGGAGCACCAGTTCTTC
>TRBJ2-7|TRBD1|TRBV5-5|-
CASSLGQGWYEQYF
TGTGCCAGCAGCTTGGGACAGGGTTGGTACGAGCAGTACTTC
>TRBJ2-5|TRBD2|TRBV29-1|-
CSGSTSGRVGQETQYF
TGCAGCGGGTCGACTAGCGGGAGAGTCGGCCAAGAGACCCAGTACTTC
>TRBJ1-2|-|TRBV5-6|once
CASSLKPINQLYGYTF
TGTGCCAGCAGCTTGAAGCCAATAAATCAACTCTATGGCTACACCTTC
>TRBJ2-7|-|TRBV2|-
CASRENRDYPSYEQYF
TGTGCCAGCAGGGAGAACCGCGACTATCCCTCCTACGAGCAGTACTTC
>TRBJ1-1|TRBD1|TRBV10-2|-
CAGTTGRNTEAFF
TGCGCCGGGACGACAGGGCGGAACACTGAAGCTTTCTTT
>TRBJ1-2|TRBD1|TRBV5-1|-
CASSGGTGNGYTF
TGCGCCAGCAGCGGTGGGACAGGGAATGGCTACACCTTC
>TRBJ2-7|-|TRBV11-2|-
CASSLDPRTDSYEQYF
TGTGCCAGCAGCTTAGATCCCAGGACAGACTCCTACGAGCAGTACTTC
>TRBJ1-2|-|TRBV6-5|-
CASRSGQNYGYTF
TGTGCCAGCAGGTCAGGGCAAAACTATGGCTACACCTTC
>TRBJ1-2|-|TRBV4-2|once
CASSQDLQGNNYGYTF
TGTGCCAGCAGCCAAGATCTGCAGGGGAATAACTATGGCTACACCTTC
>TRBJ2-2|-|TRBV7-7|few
CASSFASYTGELFF
TGTGCCAGCAGCTTTGCTAGCTACACCGGGGAGCTGTTTTTT
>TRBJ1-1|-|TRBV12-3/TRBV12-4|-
CASSPNRVIEAFF
TGTGCCAGCAGTCCAAATCGAGTGATTGAAGCTTTCTTT
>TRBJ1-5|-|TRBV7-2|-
CASSPPPGGNQPQHF
TGTGCCAGCAGCCCCCCTCCGGGGGGCAATCAGCCCCAGCATTTT
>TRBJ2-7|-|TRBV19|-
CASSIGGFSYEQYF
TGTGCCAGTAGTATCGGAGGATTCTCCTACGAGCAGTACTTC
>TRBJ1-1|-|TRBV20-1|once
CSASGNTEAFF
TGCAGTGCTAGCGGGAACACTGAAGCTTTCTTT
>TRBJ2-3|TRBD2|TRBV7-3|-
CASSLSGGPTDTQYF
TGTGCCAGCAGCTTAAGCGGGGGACCCACAGATACGCAGTATTTT
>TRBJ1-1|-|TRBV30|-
CAWSWQNTEAFF
TGTGCCTGGAGTTGGCAGAACACTGAAGCTTTCTTT
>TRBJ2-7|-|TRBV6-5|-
CASSRRGLSYEQYF
TGTGCCAGCAGCAGAAGGGGTCTGTCCTACGAGCAGTACTTC
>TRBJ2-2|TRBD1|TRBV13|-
CASSATGGGELFF
TGTGCCAGCAGCGCAACAGGGGGCGGGGAGCTGTTTTTT
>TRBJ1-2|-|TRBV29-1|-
CSVEGQGAYGYTF
TGCAGCGTTGAAGGGCAGGGCGCCTATGGCTACACCTTC
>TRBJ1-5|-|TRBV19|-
CASSIARGLSNQPQHF
TGTGCCAGTAGTATCGCCCGGGGACTTAGCAATCAGCCCCAGCATTTT
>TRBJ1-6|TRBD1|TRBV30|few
CAWDRGPSSYNSPLHF
TGTGCTTGGGACAGGGGCCCTAGCTCCTATAATTCACCCCTCCACTTT
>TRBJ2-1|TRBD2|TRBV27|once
CASSPGLGNEQFF
TGTGCCAGCAGCCCGGGACTAGGCAATGAGCAGTTCTTC
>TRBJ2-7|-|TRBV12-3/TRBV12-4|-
CASSPGTFYEQYF
TGTGCCAGCAGCCCCGGGACTTTCTACGAGCAGTACTTC
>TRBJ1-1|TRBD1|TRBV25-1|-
CASSEGGQGDTEAFF
TGTGCCAGCAGTGAGGGTGGACAGGGGGACACTGAAGCTTTCTTT
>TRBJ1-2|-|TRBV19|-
CASTFEGLYGYTF
TGTGCCAGTACCTTCGAGGGACTCTATGGCTACACCTTC
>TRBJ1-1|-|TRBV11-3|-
CATRNPWTTEAFF
TGTGCCACCCGAAACCCTTGGACAACTGAAGCTTTCTTT
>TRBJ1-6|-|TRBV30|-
CAWSPDRSGSPLHF
TGTGCCTGGAGTCCGGACAGATCCGGTTCACCCCTCCACTTT
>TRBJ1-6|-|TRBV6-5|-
CASSFPGGNNSPLHF
TGTGCCAGCAGTTTCCCCGGGGGAAATAATTCACCCCTCCACTTT
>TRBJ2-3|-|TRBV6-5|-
CASRDISTDTQYF
TGTGCCAGCAGGGACATCTCCACAGATACGCAGTATTTT
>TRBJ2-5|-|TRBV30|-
CAWSVRGETGPKGTQYF
TGTGCCTGGAGTGTAAGGGGTGAGACAGGCCCTAAGGGGACCCAGTACTTC
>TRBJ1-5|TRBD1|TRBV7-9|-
CASSEGGTADQPQHF
TGTGCCAGCAGCGAAGGCGGGACAGCGGATCAGCCCCAGCATTTT